What follows describes a single TCR beta chain. A much larger clone is a single base away; this may be a read error. The CDR3 consists of 13 residues. CDR1 and CDR2 from the germline V gene are SQVTM and ANQGSEA. This record belongs to a study of T-cell reconstitution after alpha-beta-depleted transplantation in children. A library of TCRbeta sequences, prepared with unique molecular identifiers, was generated. In TCRdb, the PCR reads were re-called with MiXCR into one record per CDR3 protein. The sample lists about 640,000 distinct CDR3 sequences; about 15% were seen once. The chain joins TRBV29-1 to TRBJ2-1; D is undetermined. The source of this sequence is a human donor who donated a stem cell graft to a child with acute myeloid leukemia. The sequences come from PBMCs from the stem cell graft donor, collected from the stem cell graft. CDR3 sequence reads: CSVEAGLRHEPFF. The CDR3 DNA is TGCAGCGTTGAAGCTGGGCTCCGTCATGAGCCGTTCTTC.